This T cell receptor beta chain was identified during a study of T cells in Graves' hyperthyroidism and ophthalmopathy. Study overall: Any treatment followed the collection of peripheral blood at initial diagnosis. The study, taken as a whole, reports: Ophthalmopathy, which appeared later, was predicted by the model a median approximately 6.7 months before onset.

The investigators amplified TCR beta CDR3 regions from RNA transcripts. HTBI primers were the set used in a first-round RT-PCR of the TCR CDR3. From the multiplex PCR reads, TCRdb called clonotypes with MiXCR, one entry per CDR3 protein. Among about 160,000 distinct CDR3 sequences listed, 9.4% were seen once. The germline V and J ends were trimmed by 5 bases and 8 bases, with 12 bases remaining between them. The length of the CDR3 is 13 residues. This clonotype was counted at least ten times. As yet, its antigen is unknown. The receptor was derived from a woman aged 18 to 35 with Graves' hyperthyroidism that later progressed to Graves' ophthalmopathy. The gene calls are TRBV12-3 or TRBV12-4 and TRBJ1-4; weak D call: TRBD1 (6 bases). Sequenced material: blood. The CDR3 loop reads CASSKQGYEKLFF. The DNA for the CDR3 is TGTGCCAGCAGTAAACAGGGTTACGAAAAACTGTTTTTT.